Included here is one T cell receptor (beta chain) sequence, with context. Compared with germline, one end of the junction differs, possibly owing to a read error. TCRdb's copy holds only in-frame clones and misses some; the assay was immunoSEQ multiplex PCR. The profile covers roughly 130,000 clones, with less than 95% appearing a single time and 8.6% taken by the ten largest. The data originate from a study of control samples from healthy donors and cancer patients. Germline CDR1 is KGHSH and CDR2 is LQKENI. The CDR3 totals 14 residues. The sequence was obtained from a man aged 18-30 years in good health. Source material: blood. The chain employs TRBV18 and TRBJ1-2; 10 nucleotides agree with TRBD1. The CDR3 sequence: CASSPGQGIGGYTF. CDR3 coding DNA: TGTGCCAGTTCACCGGGACAGGGGATAGGCGGCTACACCTTC.